The present TCR beta chain was sequenced within a study of blood T cell repertoires in COVID-19. Study in general: Some COVID-19 samples were acute and others convalescent; all came from the United States, Italy and Spain. PBMCs, B-cell-depleted T cells, or T cells were the source of the cDNA or gDNA that made up the material.

Source study methods: Estimated nucleated cell counts came from reference gene primer amplification. Generated by immunoSEQ multiplex PCR, the TCRdb table keeps only in-frame clones and is missing some. Clone size and V and J calls were adopted from that table, with D and trimming inferred from the DNA. The repertoire has some 130,000 clones, about 78% of them found once; the top ten carry approximately 11%. The sequence was obtained from a man in his 60s who had recovered from COVID-19. Sequencing was performed on peripheral blood.

As DNA, the CDR3 is TGTGCCAGCAGCACCGGGACTAGCAATAGTGAGCAGTTCTTC. It translates to CASSTGTSNSEQFF. This sequence joins TRBV11-2 and TRBJ2-1, with 9 bases lining up with TRBD2. Germline V gene data show CDR1 as SGHAT and CDR2 as FQNNGV. J lost 9 bases, V lost 5 bases, and 8 bases had no gene match. The length of the CDR3 is 14 residues.